Here is one TCR beta chain with its context. Its target is unknown. TCRdb's table, derived via immunoSEQ multiplex PCR, lists solely in-frame clones and lacks some. The sample lists some 31,000 clones; nearly 95% were seen once. Conventional CD4+ T cells were sorted from blood as CD25-low CD127-high cells. The data were obtained in a study of regulatory and conventional T cells in RAG deficiency. Study results and caveats: Shannon entropy fell and Simpson indices rose in RAG-deficient patients.

This CDR3 contains 15 residues. V gave up 2 bases and J gave up 2 bases; unmatched junction bases: 6. Germline CDR1 and CDR2: MDHEN and SYDVKM. These data were likewise used in another study, on regulatory T cells. That investigation notes: The primer mix had 52 TRBV and 13 TRBJ primers. Regulatory T cells showed the strongest V-J pair restriction and V/J gene skewing among patient repertoires.

This chain joins TRBV28 and TRBJ2-7; 7 bases are shared with TRBD2. The source is a human donor in good health. Sequenced input: CD25- CD4+ T cells sorted from blood. The CDR3 DNA reads as TGTGCCAGCAGTTTAAGTGGGGAGGGAACCTACGAGCAGTACTTC. This sequence encodes CASSLSGEGTYEQYF. The full variable domain, with the rest looked up from reference TRBV28 and TRBJ2-7, is DVKVTQSSRYLVKRTGEKVFLECVQDMDHENMFWYRQDPGLGLRLIYFSYDVKMKEKGDIPEGYSVSREKKERFSLILESASTNQTSMYLCASSLSGEGTYEQYFGPGTRLTVT.